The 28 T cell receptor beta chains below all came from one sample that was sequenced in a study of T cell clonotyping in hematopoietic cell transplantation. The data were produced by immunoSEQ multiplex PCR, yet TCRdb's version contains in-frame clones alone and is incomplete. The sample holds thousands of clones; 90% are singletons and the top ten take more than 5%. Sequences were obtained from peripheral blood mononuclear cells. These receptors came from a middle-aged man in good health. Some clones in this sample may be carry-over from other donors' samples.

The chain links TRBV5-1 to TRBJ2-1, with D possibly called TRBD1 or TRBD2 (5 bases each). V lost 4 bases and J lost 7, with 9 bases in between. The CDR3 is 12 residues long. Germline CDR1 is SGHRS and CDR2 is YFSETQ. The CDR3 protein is CASSMGVNEQFF. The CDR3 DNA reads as TGCGCCAGCAGCATGGGGGTTAATGAGCAGTTCTTC. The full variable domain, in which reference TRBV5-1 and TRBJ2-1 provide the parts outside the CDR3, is KAGVTQTPRYLIKTRGQQVTLSCSPISGHRSVSWYQQTPGQGLQFLFEYFSETQRNKGNFPGRFSGRQFSNSRSEMNVSTLELGDSALYLCASSMGVNEQFFGPGTRLTVL.

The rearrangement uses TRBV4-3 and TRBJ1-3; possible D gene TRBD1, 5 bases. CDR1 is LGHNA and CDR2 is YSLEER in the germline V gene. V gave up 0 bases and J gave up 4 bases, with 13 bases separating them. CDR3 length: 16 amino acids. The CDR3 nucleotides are TGCGCCAGCAGCCAAGATGTAGGCAGGGAAGGAAACACCATATATTTT. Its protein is CASSQDVGREGNTIYF.

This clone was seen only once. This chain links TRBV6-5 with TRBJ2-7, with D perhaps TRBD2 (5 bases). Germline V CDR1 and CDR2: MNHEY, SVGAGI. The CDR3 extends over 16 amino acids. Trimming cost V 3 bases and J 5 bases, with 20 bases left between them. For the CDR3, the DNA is TGTGCCAGCAGTTATCAGCGGAGTCCGGGTAACGACGAGCAGTACTTC. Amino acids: CASSYQRSPGNDEQYF.

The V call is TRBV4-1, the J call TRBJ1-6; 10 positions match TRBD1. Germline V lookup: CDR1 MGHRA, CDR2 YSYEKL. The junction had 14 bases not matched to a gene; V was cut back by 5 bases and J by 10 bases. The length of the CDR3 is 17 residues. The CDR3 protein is CASSKSRQGADHSPLHF. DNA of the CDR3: TGCGCCAGCAGCAAGTCCCGACAGGGGGCCGATCACTCACCCCTCCACTTT.

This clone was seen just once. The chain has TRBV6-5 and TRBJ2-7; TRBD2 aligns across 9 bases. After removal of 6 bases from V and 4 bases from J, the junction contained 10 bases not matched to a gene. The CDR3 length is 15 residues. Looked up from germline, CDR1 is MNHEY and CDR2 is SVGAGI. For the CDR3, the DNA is TGTGCCAGCAGCGTGGCGGCGGGAGGGAGATACGAGCAGTACTTC. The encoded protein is CASSVAAGGRYEQYF.

This CDR3 reads CASSEAGAGIQYF. In DNA, the CDR3 is TGTGCCAGCAGTGAAGCGGGAGCGGGCATTCAGTACTTC. The chain employs TRBV25-1 and TRBJ2-4; TRBD2 aligns across 7 bases. V dropped 2 bases and J dropped 9; count of bases not matched to a gene: 4. Looked up from germline, CDR1 is MGHDK and CDR2 is SYGVNS. This CDR3 is 13 amino acids long.

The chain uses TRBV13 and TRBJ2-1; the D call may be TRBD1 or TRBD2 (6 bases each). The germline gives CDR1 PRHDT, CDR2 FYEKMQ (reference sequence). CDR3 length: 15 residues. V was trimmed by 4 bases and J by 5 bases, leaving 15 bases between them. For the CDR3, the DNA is TGTGCCAGCAGCTGGAGGGGGGCGCGGGACAATGAGCAGTTCTTC. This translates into CASSWRGARDNEQFF.

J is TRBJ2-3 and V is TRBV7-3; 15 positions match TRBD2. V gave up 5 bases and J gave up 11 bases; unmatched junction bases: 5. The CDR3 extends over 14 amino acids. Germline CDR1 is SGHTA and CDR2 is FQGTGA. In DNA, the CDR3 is TGTGCCAGCAGCGTAGGACTAGCGGGGGGGAGGCAGTATTTT. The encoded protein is CASSVGLAGGRQYF.

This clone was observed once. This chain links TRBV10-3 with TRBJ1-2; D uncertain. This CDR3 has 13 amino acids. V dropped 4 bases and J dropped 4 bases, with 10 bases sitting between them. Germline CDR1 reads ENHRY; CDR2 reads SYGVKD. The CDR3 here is CAISAGVFYGYTF. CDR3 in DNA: TGTGCCATCAGTGCGGGAGTCTTCTATGGCTACACCTTC.

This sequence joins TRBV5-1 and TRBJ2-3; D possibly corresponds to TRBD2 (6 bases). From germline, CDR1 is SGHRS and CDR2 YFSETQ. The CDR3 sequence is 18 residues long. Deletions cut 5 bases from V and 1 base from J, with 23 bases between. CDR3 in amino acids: CASSMGTSPVGGTDTQYF. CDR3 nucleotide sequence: TGCGCCAGCAGTATGGGGACTTCTCCGGTGGGGGGCACAGATACGCAGTATTTT.

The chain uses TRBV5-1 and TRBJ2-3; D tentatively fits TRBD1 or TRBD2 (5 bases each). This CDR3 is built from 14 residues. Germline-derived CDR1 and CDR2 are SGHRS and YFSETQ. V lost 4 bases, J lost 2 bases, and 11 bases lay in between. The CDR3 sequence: CASSPSGTTDTQYF. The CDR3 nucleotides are TGCGCCAGCAGCCCGTCCGGGACCACAGATACGCAGTATTTT.

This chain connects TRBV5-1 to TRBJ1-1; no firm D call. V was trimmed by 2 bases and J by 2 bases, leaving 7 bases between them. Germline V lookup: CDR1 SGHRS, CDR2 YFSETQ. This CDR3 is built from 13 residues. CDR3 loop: CASSFNFNTEAFF. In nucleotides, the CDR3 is TGCGCCAGCAGCTTCAACTTTAACACTGAAGCTTTCTTT.

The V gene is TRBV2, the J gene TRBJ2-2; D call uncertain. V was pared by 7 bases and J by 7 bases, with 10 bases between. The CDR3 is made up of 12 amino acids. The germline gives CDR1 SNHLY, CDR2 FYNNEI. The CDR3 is CASTPSLGELFF. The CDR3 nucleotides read TGTGCCAGCACCCCCAGCCTCGGGGAGCTGTTTTTT. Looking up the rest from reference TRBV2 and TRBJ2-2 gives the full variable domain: EPEVTQTPSHQVTQMGQEVILRCVPISNHLYFYWYRQILGQKVEFLVSFYNNEISEKSEIFDDQFSVERPDGSNFTLKIRSTKLEDSAMYFCASTPSLGELFFGEGSRLTVL.

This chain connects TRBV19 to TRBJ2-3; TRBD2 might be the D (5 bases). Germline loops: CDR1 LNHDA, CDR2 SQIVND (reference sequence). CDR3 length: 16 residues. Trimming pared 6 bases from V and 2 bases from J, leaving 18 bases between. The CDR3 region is CASREKASRPTDTQYF. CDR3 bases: TGTGCCAGTAGGGAAAAAGCTAGCAGACCCACAGATACGCAGTATTTT.

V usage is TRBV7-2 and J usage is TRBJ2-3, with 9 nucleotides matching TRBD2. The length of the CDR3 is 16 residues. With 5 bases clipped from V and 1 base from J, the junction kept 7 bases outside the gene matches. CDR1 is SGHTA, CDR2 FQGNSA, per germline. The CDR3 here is CASSISSGEGTDTQYF. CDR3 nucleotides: TGTGCCAGCAGCATCTCTAGCGGGGAGGGCACAGATACGCAGTATTTT.

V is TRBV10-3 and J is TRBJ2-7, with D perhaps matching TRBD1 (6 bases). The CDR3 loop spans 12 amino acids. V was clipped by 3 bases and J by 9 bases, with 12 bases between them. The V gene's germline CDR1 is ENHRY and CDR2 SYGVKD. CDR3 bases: TGTGCCATCAGTGAAGACAAGGGGGTGCAGTACTTC. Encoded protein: CAISEDKGVQYF.

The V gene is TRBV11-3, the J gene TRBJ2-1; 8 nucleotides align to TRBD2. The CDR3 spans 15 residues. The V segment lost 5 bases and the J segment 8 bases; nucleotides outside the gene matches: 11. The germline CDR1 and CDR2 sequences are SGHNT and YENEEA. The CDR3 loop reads CASSPGGRGIDEQFF. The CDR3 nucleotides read TGTGCCAGCAGCCCGGGAGGGCGGGGTATCGATGAGCAGTTCTTC.

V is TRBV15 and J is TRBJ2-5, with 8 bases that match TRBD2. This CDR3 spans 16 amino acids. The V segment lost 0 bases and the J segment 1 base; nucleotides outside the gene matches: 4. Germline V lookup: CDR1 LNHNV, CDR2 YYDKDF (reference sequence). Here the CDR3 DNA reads TGTGCCACCAGCAGAGAGGTTAGCGGGGCCCAAGAGACCCAGTACTTC. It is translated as CATSREVSGAQETQYF.

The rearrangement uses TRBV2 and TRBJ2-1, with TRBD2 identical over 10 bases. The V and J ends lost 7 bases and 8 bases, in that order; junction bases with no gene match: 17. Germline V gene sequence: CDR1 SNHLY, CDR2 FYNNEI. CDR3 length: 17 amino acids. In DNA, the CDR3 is TGTGCCAGCAAGGCCCTCGGGGGAGCGGGAGGGCCGCATGAGCAGTTCTTC. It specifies CASKALGGAGGPHEQFF. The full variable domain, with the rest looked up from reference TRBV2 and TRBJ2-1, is EPEVTQTPSHQVTQMGQEVILRCVPISNHLYFYWYRQILGQKVEFLVSFYNNEISEKSEIFDDQFSVERPDGSNFTLKIRSTKLEDSAMYFCASKALGGAGGPHEQFFGPGTRLTVL.

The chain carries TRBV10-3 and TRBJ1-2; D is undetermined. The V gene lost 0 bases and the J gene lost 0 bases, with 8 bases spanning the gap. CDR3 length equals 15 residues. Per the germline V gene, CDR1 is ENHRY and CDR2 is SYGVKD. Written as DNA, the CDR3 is TGTGCCATCAGTGAGTCGATGGCCTCTAACTATGGCTACACCTTC. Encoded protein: CAISESMASNYGYTF.

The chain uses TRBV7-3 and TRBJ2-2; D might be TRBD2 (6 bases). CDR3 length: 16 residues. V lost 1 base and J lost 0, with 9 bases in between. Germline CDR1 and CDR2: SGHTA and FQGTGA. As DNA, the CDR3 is TGTGCCAGCAGCTTAAGCGGGAATTCGAACACCGGGGAGCTGTTTTTT. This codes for CASSLSGNSNTGELFF.

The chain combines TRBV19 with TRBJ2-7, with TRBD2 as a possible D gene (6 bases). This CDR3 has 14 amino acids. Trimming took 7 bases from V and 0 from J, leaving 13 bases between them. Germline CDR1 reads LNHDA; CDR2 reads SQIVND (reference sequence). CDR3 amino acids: CASKIAVSSYEQYF. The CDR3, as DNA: TGTGCCAGTAAAATAGCGGTGTCCTCCTACGAGCAGTACTTC. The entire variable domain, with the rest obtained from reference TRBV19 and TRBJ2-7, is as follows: DGGITQSPKYLFRKEGQNVTLSCEQNLNHDAMYWYRQDPGQGLRLIYYSQIVNDFQKGDIAEGYSVSREKKESFPLTVTSAQKNPTAFYLCASKIAVSSYEQYFGPGTRLTVT.

CDR3 sequence reads: CASSSTGASNTEAFF. CDR3 nucleotide sequence: TGTGCCAGCAGCTCAACAGGGGCCTCGAACACTGAAGCTTTCTTT. The rearrangement links TRBV7-8 to TRBJ1-1, with 7 bases fitting TRBD1. CDR3 size: 15 residues. CDR1 is SGHVS and CDR2 is FQNEAQ in the germline V gene. J lost 1 base, V lost 4 bases, and 6 bases had no gene match.

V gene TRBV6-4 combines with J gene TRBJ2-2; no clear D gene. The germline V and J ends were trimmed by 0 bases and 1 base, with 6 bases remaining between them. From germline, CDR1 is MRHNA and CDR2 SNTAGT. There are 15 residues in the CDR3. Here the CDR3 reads CASSDSAGNTGELFF. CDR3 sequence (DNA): TGTGCCAGCAGTGACTCGGCAGGGAACACCGGGGAGCTGTTTTTT.

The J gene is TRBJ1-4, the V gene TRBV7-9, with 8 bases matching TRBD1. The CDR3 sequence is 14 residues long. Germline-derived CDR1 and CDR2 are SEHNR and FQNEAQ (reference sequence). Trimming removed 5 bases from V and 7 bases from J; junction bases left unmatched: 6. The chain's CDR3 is CASSPDRGSEKLFF. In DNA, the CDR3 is TGTGCCAGCAGCCCCGACAGGGGAAGTGAAAAACTGTTTTTT.

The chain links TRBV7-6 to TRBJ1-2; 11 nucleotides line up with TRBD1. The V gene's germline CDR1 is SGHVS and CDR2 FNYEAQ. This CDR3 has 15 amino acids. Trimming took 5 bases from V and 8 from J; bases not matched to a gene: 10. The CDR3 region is CASSLRTGGLGGYTF. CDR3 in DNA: TGTGCCAGCAGCCTCCGGACAGGGGGCCTCGGGGGCTACACCTTC.

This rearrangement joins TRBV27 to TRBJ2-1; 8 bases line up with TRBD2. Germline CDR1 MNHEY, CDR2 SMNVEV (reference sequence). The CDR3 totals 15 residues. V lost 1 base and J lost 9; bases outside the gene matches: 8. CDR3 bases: TGTGCCAGCAGTTTATACCCTAGCGGGCATACTGAGCAGTTCTTC. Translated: CASSLYPSGHTEQFF.

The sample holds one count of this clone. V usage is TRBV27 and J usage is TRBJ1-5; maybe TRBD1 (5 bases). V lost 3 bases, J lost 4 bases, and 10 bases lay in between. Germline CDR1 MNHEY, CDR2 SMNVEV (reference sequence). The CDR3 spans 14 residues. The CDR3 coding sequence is TGTGCCAGCAGTTTGGGGCAGGGAAATCAGCCCCAGCATTTT. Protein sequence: CASSLGQGNQPQHF.